These 9 T cell receptor beta chains were all obtained from the same sample, sequenced in a study of blood T cell repertoires in COVID-19. This table comes from immunoSEQ multiplex PCR, and its TCRdb copy is limited to in-frame clones, with some not included. Of some 700,000 clones in the sample, about nine tenths were seen once. The sequenced sample consisted of peripheral blood. Source of these receptors: a woman aged 18-29 years with acute or convalescent COVID-19.

The chain carries TRBV9 and TRBJ2-3; 9 bases are shared with TRBD1. The CDR3 totals 16 residues. Germline CDR1 SGDLS, CDR2 YYNGEE. Trimming removed 0 bases from V and 2 bases from J; junction bases left unmatched: 4. In DNA form, the CDR3 reads TGTGCCAGCAGCGTAGTTGGACAGGGGAACACAGATACGCAGTATTTT. Its translation: CASSVVGQGNTDTQYF.

The chain joins TRBV5-4 to TRBJ1-2, with TRBD1 matching 7 bases. V gave up 4 bases and J gave up 0 bases; unmatched junction bases: 12. The length of the CDR3 is 17 residues. From germline, CDR1 is SGHNT and CDR2 YYREEE (reference sequence). The CDR3 protein is CASSPTTGVAANYGYTF. The CDR3 DNA sequence: TGTGCCAGCAGCCCCACTACAGGGGTCGCTGCTAACTATGGCTACACCTTC.

A single count supports this clone. V usage is TRBV5-5 and J usage is TRBJ2-1, with 13 bases aligning to TRBD2. CDR3 length equals 16 residues. Germline V CDR1 and CDR2: SGHKS, YYEKEE (reference sequence). J gave up 4 bases and V 4 bases, and 5 bases lay outside the gene matches. CDR3: CASSLTTSGGYNEQFF. DNA of the CDR3: TGTGCCAGCAGCCTGACGACTAGCGGGGGGTACAATGAGCAGTTCTTC.

The chain links TRBV4-3 to TRBJ1-3; a possible D gene is TRBD1 (6 bases). Germline CDR1 reads LGHNA; CDR2 reads YSLEER. Trimming removed 2 bases at V and 0 bases at J, with 17 bases between. This CDR3 spans 18 amino acids. In DNA, the CDR3 is TGCGCCAGCAGCCAACTCGGACAGACAAGAAGCTCTGGAAACACCATATATTTT. Protein: CASSQLGQTRSSGNTIYF.

This clone was seen only a few times. The genes are TRBV19 and TRBJ2-1; 8 bases are a match to TRBD2. The V and J ends lost 5 bases and 0 bases, in that order; junction bases with no gene match: 3. The CDR3 runs to 15 residues. CDR1 is LNHDA, CDR2 SQIVND, per germline (reference sequence). DNA for the CDR3: TGTGCCAGTAGTTCGGGACTAGTCTCCTACAATGAGCAGTTCTTC. This translates into CASSSGLVSYNEQFF.

The chain couples TRBV5-1 to TRBJ1-1; D may be TRBD1 (6 bases). This CDR3 has 13 amino acids. Trimming left V 0 bases short and J 10 bases short, with 13 bases between. The germline V gene encodes CDR1 SGHRS and CDR2 YFSETQ. The CDR3 reads CASSLVLGGAAFF. In nucleotides, the CDR3 is TGCGCCAGCAGCTTGGTACTTGGGGGGGCAGCTTTCTTT.

Note on this clone: It is likely a read error, because the conserved phenylalanine at the end of the CDR3 is missing. It is unclear where the CDR3 begins or ends on the DNA, so no DNA is shown, and the CDR3 is as TCRdb lists it. V and J are TRBV6-5 and TRBJ2-7; the D call of TRBD1 is as the table states it, not checked on the DNA. Germline CDR1 MNHEY, CDR2 SVGAGI. Inclusive of both ends, the CDR3 amounts to 11 amino acids. This CDR3 reads CASIKLPGQSH.

This clone came up once. The J gene is TRBJ1-1, the V gene TRBV24-1; D is unclear. The germline gives CDR1 KGHDR, CDR2 SFDVKD. CDR3 size: 14 residues. Trimming removed 3 bases at V and 11 bases at J, with 18 bases between. The CDR3 sequence is CATSDRTDPRYAFF. CDR3 DNA: TGTGCCACCAGTGATCGGACTGACCCGCGGTATGCTTTCTTT.

This clone came up once. V is TRBV24-1 and J is TRBJ2-3, with 10 bases fitting TRBD2. This CDR3 has 16 amino acids. With 4 bases clipped from V and 4 bases from J, the junction kept 7 bases outside the gene matches. Germline-derived CDR1 and CDR2 are KGHDR and SFDVKD. The DNA for the CDR3 is TGTGCCACCAGTGACGGGGATAGCGGGGGGCCAGATACGCAGTATTTT. Protein product: CATSDGDSGGPDTQYF.